This T cell receptor beta chain was documented in a study of shared clonotypes between healthy human individuals (dated by TCRdb to about 2020). In terms of the full investigation: The cohort included a few men and two women between 18 and 49 years of age. Per donor, three plates each were used for CD4 naive and CD4 memory, two for CD8 naive, and one for CD8 memory. To estimate repertoire size and how much clonotype sharing occurs between individuals, the study deeply sequenced the blood TCR repertoires of 5 or 6 healthy adults. To increase sequencing depth and limit assay-specific biases, TCR repertoire library preparation and sequencing were carried out by different laboratories using diverse techniques. Per donor, leukapheresis produced somewhere between about 0.85 and 10 billion PBMCs.

For the CD8 naive samples, CD45RO-negative cells were positively selected for CCR7, yielding a CD45RA+CCR7+ population from which TemRA cells were excluded. The donors were healthy, HIV-negative adults who had no recently reported acute infections or vaccinations. Only Caucasian adults living in Nashville, Tennessee, USA were represented among the donors. After blood collection by leukapheresis, PBMCs were isolated using Ficoll-Histopaque density gradient centrifugation and then cryopreserved in the vapor phase of liquid nitrogen. Purity and quantity of every magnetically sorted T cell population were checked by analytical flow cytometry. Genomic DNA was isolated from every sorted fraction and measured by UV absorbance on a Nanodrop 2000c. The cysteine opens and the phenylalanine closes a CDR3 of 16 amino acids. Solely the CDR3 DNA is kept, with 48 bases framed from the first base. From V the trimming removes 5 bases and from J it removes 7 bases, while the gene matches leave 15 bases of the junction unaccounted for. Sequences MNHNY (CDR1) and SVGAGI (CDR2) are obtained from the germline V gene (reference sequence).

As concerns this clone: This clone's antigen is unknown. No base quality information exists; no much larger clone differs at one position.

Using the deep immunoSEQ assay, TCR CDR3 regions were amplified from genomic DNA by multiplex PCR. Extracted genomic DNA from each cell subset was distributed evenly across all wells of several immunoSEQ 96-well plates, and each plate was treated as a replicate. For sorted subsets, each replicate PCR was loaded with approximately 0.2 ug genomic DNA, equivalent to approximately 27,000 T cell genomes. The purified libraries were quantified using a Qubit 3.0 fluorometer, sized with a Bioanalyzer 2100, and then quantified again using the KAPA Library Quantification kit. Every immunoSEQ 96-well plate was sequenced on a dedicated single-read 150-cycle Illumina NextSeq 550 flow cell. The original pipeline was this. The immunoSEQ output contained only junctional sequences without quality scores, so filtering could not match that applied to full-length reads. To assign V/J genes and CDR3, sequences were annotated using PyIR, a Python wrapper for IgBLAST v1.9, with IMGT germline references. Reads were removed for weak V/J assignments (E-value above 1e-6), missing CDR3, stop codons, out-of-frame junctions, or ambiguous translated residues. V3J clonotypes were defined as sequences sharing the same inferred V gene, J gene, and CDR3 amino acid sequence. To compute the percentage overlap between repertoires, the number of shared unique clonotypes was divided by the size of the smaller repertoire. Three approaches were used to assess repertoire richness: RTK rarefaction, the Chao1 estimator, and Recon v2.1 estimates of unobserved clonotypes. For all TCRbeta clonotypes obtained by the gDNA method from a handful of donors, generation probabilities were computed with OLGA. TCRdb mirrors the immuneACCESS table, restricted to in-frame sequences. Some clones are absent from its copies; in checked studies, under half trace to an unresolved V gene, and the reason for the others is unknown. V, J and clone size derive from that table, while D and trimming were established from the DNA sequence. Present in this sample are just over 2,000,000 clones, about 95% of which were seen just once. Roughly 1% of the sample is held by the ten biggest clonotypes.

What the work shows at the level of the full study, not this receptor alone: Based on pairwise subsampling, the degree of clonotype sharing among donors was expected to be affected by sequencing depth. Incomplete sequencing was indicated by rarefaction of sorted-subset datasets, despite the large sequencing depth. Because the study included only a small number of donors, the genetic and exposure-history diversity represented was limited. Naive subsets generally had larger estimated clonotype richness than memory subsets. Sampling was limited to blood, and TCR repertoires in tissue likely differ from TCR repertoires in blood. Higher generation probabilities were observed for clonotypes shared by all four sorted-subset donors than for non-shared clonotypes. Sharing across four donors was observed for around 5% of naive CD4, 3% to 3.5% of naive CD8, roughly 2.3% of memory CD4, and around 0.4% of memory CD8 clonotypes.

Recombination joined TRBV6-6 with TRBJ2-3; 7 central bases correspond to TRBD1. The receptor was isolated from a man between 18 and 35 years old in good health. The specimen was naive CD8+ T cells sorted from blood. According to the study, the label for this sample's cell subset or site signals: CD45RA+CCR7+. The CDR3 reads CASSRGDSEGRYTQYF. The nucleotide sequence is TGTGCCAGCAGTCGAGGGGACAGCGAAGGACGGTATACGCAGTATTTT.